This T cell receptor beta chain was sequenced during a study of identical twins. Study conclusions and caveats: Beta out-of-frame twin sharing showed a weaker excess.

V shed 3 bases, J shed 4 bases, and the junction held 2 bases outside the gene matches. Germline CDR1 and CDR2: DFQATT and SNEGSKA (reference sequence). The CDR3 runs to 12 residues. About this clonotype itself: As yet, its antigen is unknown.

TCRdb itself ran the 5' RACE reads through MiXCR, one entry per CDR3 protein. This table holds some 730,000 distinct CDR3 sequences, roughly 18% found once. The same sample was also used in a study of T cells expressing NK-cell markers. As reported in that work: For four donors, these clonotypes were likewise the leading ones in the CD3+CD56-NKG2C+ fraction.

This chain links TRBV20-1 with TRBJ1-1, with TRBD1 matching over 7 bases. Source material: PBMCs. This receptor was taken from a young woman in good health. CDR3 in DNA: TGCAGTGCTAGGACAGGGAGCACTGAAGCTTTCTTT. This encodes CSARTGSTEAFF.